The 2 T cell receptor beta chains listed next were all sequenced from one sample in a study of T cell responses to AZD1222 COVID-19 vaccine. This table comes from immunoSEQ multiplex PCR, and its TCRdb copy is limited to in-frame clones, with some not included. The sample has 150,000 to 200,000 clones, roughly 88% seen once. The source material was peripheral blood, sampled on day 0 of AZD1222 vaccination. These receptors were collected from an adult in good health.

This chain joins TRBV25-1 and TRBJ2-1; tentatively, D is TRBD2 (6 bases). Germline V gene lookup returns CDR1 MGHDK and CDR2 SYGVNS. Trimming took off 2 bases at V and 7 bases at J, with 9 bases between the two ends. The CDR3 consists of 13 residues. The CDR3 DNA follows: TGTGCCAGCAGTGAACTAGCGTGGAATGAGCAGTTCTTC. Protein: CASSELAWNEQFF.

The chain has TRBV15 and TRBJ1-1; the D gene is possibly TRBD1 (5 bases). Germline-derived CDR1 and CDR2 are LNHNV and YYDKDF (reference sequence). V lost 5 bases and J 1 base, leaving 11 bases between the germline ends. The CDR3 sequence is 14 residues long. The CDR3 coding sequence is TGTGCCACCAGCGTTGATGGGGGGAACACTGAAGCTTTCTTT. It specifies CATSVDGGNTEAFF.